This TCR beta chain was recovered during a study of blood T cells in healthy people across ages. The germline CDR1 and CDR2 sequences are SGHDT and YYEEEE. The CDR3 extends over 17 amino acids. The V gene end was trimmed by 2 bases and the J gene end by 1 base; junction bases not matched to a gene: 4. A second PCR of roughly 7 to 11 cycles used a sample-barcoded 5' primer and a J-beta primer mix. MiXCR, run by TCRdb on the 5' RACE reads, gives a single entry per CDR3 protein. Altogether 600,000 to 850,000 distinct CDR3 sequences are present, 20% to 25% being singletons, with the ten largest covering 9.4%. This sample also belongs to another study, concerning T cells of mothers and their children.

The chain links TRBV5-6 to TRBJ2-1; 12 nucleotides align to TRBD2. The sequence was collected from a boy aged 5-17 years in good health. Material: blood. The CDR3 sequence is CASSFWTSGISYNEQFF. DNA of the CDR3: TGTGCCAGCAGCTTCTGGACTAGCGGGATTTCCTACAATGAGCAGTTCTTC.